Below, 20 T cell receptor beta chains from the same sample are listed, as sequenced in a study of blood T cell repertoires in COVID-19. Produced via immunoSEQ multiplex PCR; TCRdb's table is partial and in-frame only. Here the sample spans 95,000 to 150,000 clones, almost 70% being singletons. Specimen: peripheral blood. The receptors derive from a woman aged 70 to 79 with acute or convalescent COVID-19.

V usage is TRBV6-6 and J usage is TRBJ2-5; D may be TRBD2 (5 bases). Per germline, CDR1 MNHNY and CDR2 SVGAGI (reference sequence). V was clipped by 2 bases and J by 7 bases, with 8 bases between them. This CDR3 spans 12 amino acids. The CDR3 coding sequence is TGTGCCAGCAGTTACGGCGAGGGGACCCAGTACTTC. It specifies CASSYGEGTQYF.

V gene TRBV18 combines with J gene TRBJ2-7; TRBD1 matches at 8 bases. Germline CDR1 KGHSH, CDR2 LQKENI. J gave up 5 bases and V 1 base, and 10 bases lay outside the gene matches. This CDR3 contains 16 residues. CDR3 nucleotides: TGTGCCAGCTCACCACTTGGACCGACAGGGGAAAACGAGCAGTACTTC. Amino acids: CASSPLGPTGENEQYF.

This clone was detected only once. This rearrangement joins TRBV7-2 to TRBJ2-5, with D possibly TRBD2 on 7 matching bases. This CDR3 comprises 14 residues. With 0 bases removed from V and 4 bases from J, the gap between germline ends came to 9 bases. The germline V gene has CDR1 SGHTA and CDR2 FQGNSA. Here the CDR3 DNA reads TGTGCCAGCAGCTTAGCGGGGGGGCGAGAGACCCAGTACTTC. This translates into CASSLAGGRETQYF.

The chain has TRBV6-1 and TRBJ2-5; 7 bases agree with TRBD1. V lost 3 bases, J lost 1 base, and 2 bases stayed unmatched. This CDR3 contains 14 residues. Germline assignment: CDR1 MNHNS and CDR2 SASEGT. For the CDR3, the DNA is TGTGCCAGCAGTGAGGGACAGCCCCAAGAGACCCAGTACTTC. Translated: CASSEGQPQETQYF.

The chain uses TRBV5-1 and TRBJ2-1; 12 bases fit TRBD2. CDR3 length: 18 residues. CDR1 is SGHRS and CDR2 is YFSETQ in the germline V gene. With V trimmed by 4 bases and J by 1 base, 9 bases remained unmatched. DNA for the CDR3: TGCGCCAGCAGCCTAAGGACTAGCGGGGTGACTTCCTACAATGAGCAGTTCTTC. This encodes CASSLRTSGVTSYNEQFF.

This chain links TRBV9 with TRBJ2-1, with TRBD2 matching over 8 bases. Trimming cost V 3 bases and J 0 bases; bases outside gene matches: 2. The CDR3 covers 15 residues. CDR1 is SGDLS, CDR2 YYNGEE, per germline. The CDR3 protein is CASSGGTSSYNEQFF. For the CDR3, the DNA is TGTGCCAGCAGCGGAGGGACTAGCTCCTACAATGAGCAGTTCTTC.

The CDR3 DNA reads as TGTGCTAGTGGTTTGTGGGCAGGCGGAAACACCATATATTTT. This codes for CASGLWAGGNTIYF. The V and J genes are TRBV12-5 and TRBJ1-3; D is uncertain. V shed 2 bases and J shed 4 bases, with 9 bases lying between them. CDR3 length equals 14 residues. Germline CDR1 and CDR2: LGHNT and FRNRAP.

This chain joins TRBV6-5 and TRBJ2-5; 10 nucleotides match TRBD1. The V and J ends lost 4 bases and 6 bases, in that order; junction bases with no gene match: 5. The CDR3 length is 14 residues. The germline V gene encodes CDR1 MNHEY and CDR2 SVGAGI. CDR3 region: CASSSDRGGKTQYF. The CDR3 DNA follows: TGTGCCAGCAGTTCGGACAGGGGGGGCAAGACCCAGTACTTC.

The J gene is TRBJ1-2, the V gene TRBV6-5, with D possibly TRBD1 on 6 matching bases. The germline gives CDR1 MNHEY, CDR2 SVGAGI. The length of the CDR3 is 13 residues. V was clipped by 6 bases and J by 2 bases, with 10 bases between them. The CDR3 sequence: CASSTDSNYGYTF. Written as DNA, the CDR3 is TGTGCCAGCAGCACGGACAGCAACTATGGCTACACCTTC.

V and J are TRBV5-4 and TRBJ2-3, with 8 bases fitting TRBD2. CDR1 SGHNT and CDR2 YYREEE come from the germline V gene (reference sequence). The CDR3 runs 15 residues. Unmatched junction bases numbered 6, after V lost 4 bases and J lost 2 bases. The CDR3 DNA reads TGTGCCAGCAGCCCACTAGCGGAGTACACAGATACGCAGTATTTT. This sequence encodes CASSPLAEYTDTQYF.

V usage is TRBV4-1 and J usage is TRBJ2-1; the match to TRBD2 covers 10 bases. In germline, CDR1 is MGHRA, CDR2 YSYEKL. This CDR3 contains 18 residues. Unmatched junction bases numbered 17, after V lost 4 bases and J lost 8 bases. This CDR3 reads CASSRAASAGGSGDEQFF. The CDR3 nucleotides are TGCGCCAGCAGCCGAGCGGCCTCAGCGGGAGGGTCAGGGGATGAGCAGTTCTTC.

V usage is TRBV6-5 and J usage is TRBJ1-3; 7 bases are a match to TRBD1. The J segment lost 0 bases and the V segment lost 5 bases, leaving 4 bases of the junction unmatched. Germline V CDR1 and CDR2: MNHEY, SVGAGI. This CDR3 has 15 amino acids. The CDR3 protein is CASSRTGLSGNTIYF. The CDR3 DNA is TGTGCCAGCAGTAGGACAGGCCTCTCTGGAAACACCATATATTTT.

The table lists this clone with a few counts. The CDR3 DNA sequence: TGTGCCAGCAGAAAGACAGGTAGCTACGAGCAGTACTTC. It translates to CASRKTGSYEQYF. The chain has TRBV28 and TRBJ2-7; a possible D gene is TRBD1 (6 bases). V was clipped by 6 bases and J by 3 bases, with 12 bases between them. Germline loops: CDR1 MDHEN, CDR2 SYDVKM. The CDR3 runs 13 residues.

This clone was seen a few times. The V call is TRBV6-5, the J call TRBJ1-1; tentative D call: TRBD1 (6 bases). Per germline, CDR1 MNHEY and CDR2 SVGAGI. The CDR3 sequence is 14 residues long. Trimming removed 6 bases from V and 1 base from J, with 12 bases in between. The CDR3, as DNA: TGTGCCAGCAGCCCGACAGGTTGGAACACTGAAGCTTTCTTT. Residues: CASSPTGWNTEAFF.

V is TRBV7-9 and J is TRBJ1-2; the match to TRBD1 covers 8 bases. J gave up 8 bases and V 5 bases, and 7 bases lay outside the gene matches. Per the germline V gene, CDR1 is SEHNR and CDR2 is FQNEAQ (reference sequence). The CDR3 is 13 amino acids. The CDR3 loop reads CASSPRQGRGYTF. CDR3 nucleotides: TGTGCCAGCAGCCCAAGACAGGGGAGAGGCTACACCTTC.

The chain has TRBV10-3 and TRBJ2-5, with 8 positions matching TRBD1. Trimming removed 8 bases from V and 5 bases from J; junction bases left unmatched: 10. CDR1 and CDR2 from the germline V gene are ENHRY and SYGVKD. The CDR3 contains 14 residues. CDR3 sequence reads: CAIGSGGAGETQYF. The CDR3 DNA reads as TGTGCCATCGGATCAGGGGGCGCCGGGGAGACCCAGTACTTC.

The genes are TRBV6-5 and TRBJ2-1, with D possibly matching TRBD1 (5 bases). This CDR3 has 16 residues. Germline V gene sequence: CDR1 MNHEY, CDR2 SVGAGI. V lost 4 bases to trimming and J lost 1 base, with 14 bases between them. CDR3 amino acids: CASSLTARPSYNEQFF. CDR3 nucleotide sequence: TGTGCCAGCAGTTTGACAGCTCGACCTTCCTACAATGAGCAGTTCTTC.

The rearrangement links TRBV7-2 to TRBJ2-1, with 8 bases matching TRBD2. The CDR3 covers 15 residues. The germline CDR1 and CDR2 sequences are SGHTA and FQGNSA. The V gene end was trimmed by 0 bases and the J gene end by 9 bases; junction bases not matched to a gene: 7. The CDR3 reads CASSLAGTSFGEQFF. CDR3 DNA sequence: TGTGCCAGCAGCTTAGCTGGGACTAGTTTTGGTGAGCAGTTCTTC.

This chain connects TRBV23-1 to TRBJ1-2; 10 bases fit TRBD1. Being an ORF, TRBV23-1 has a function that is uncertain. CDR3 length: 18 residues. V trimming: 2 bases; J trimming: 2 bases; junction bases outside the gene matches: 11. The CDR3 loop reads CASSQTAFPGQGNYGYTF. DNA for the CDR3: TGCGCCAGCAGTCAAACCGCCTTTCCGGGACAGGGGAACTATGGCTACACCTTC.

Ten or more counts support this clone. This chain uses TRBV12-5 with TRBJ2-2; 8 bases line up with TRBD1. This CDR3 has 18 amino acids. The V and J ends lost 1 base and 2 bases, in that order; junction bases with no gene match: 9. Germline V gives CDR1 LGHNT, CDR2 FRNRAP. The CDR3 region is CASGLGTGGTGNTGELFF. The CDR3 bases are TGTGCTAGTGGTTTGGGAACAGGGGGAACGGGTAACACCGGGGAGCTGTTTTTT.